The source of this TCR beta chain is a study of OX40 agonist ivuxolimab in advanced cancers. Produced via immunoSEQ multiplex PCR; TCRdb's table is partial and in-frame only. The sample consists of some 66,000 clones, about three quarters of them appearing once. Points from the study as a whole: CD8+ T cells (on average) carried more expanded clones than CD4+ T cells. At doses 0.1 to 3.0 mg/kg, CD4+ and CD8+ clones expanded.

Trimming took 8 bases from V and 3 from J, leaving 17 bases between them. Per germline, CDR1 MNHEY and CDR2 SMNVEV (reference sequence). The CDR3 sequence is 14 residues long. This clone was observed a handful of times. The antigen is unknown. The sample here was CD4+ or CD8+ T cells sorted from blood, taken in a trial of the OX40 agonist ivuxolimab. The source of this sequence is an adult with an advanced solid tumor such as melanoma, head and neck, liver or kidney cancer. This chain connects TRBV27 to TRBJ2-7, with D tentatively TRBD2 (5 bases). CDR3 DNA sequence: TGTGCCAGCTCGCCGGGGAATAGTCACTACGAGCAGTACTTC. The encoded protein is CASSPGNSHYEQYF.